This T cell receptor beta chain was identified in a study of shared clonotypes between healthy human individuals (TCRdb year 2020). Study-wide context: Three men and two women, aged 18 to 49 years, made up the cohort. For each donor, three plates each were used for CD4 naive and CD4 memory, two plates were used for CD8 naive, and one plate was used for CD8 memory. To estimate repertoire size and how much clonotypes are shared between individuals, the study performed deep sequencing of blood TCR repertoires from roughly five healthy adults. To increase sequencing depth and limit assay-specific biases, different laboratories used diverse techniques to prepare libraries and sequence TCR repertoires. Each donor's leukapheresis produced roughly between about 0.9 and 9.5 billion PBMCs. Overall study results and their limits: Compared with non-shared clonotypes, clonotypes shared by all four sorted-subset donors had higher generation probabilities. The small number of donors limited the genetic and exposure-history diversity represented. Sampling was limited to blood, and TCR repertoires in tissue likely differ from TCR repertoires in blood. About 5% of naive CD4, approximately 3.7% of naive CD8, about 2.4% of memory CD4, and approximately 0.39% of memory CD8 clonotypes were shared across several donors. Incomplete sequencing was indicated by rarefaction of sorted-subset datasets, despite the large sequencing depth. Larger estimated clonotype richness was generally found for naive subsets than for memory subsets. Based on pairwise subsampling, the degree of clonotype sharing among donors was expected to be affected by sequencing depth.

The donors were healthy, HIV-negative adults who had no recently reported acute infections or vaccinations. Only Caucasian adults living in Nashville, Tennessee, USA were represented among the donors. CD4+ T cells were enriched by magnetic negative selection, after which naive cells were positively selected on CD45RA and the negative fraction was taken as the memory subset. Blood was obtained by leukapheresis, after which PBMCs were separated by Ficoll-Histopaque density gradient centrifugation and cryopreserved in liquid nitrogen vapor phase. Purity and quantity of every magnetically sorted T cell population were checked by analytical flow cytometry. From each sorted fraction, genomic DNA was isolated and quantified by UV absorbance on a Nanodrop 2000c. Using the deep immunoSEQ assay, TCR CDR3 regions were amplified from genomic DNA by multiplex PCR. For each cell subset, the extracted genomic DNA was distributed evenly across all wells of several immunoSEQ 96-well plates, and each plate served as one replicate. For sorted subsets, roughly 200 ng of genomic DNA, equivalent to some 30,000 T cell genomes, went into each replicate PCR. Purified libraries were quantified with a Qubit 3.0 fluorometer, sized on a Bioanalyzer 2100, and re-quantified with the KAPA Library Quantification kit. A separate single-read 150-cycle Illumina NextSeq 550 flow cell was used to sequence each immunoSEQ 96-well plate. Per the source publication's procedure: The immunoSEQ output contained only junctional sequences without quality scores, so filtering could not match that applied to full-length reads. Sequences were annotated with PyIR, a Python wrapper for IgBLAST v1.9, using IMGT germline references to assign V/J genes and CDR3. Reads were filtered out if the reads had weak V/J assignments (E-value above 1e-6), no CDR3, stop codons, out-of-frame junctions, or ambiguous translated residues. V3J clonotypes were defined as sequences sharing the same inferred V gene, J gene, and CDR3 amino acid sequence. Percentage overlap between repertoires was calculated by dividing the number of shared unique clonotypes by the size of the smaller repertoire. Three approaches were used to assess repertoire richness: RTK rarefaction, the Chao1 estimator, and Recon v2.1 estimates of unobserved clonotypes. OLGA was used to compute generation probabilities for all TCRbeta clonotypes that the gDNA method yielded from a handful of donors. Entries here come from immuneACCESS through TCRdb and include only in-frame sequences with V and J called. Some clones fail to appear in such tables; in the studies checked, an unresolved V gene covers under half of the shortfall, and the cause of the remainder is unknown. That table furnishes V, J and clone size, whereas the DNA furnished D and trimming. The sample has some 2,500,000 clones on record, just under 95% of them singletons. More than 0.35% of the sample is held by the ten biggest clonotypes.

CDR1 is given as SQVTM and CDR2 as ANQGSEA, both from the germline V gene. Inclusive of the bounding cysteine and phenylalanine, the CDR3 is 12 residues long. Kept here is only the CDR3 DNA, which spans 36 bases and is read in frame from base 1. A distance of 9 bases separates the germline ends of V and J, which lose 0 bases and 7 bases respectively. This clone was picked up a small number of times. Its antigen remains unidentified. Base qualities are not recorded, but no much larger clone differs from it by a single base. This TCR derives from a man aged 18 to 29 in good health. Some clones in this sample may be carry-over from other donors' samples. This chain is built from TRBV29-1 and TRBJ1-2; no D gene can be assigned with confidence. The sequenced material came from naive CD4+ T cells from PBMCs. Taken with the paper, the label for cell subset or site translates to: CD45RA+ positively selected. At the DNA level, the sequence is TGCAGCGTTGAAGAGTTCACCCGTGGCTACACCTTC. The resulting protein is CSVEEFTRGYTF. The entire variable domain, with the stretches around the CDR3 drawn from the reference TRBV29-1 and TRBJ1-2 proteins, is SAVISQKPSRDICQRGTSLTIQCQVDSQVTMMFWYRQQPGQSLTLIATANQGSEATYESGFVIDKFPISRPNLTFSTLTVSNMSPEDSSIYLCSVEEFTRGYTFGSGTRLTVV.